The 8 T cell receptor beta chains presented below share a single source sample, sequenced in a study of CD8 T cells in ankylosing spondylitis. TCRdb recomputed calls from the 5' RACE reads with MiXCR, one row per CDR3 protein. The profile shows more than 300,000 distinct CDR3 sequences, about 9.9% of them singletons. Input material: blood, either unsorted or a sorted T cell fraction (not recorded which). Every receptor here comes from a female donor with ankylosing spondylitis or in good health (not recorded which).

This clonotype has ten or more counts. The rearrangement joins TRBV27 to TRBJ2-7; D gene uncertain. The CDR3 consists of 15 residues. The ends were cut back, 5 bases at V and 1 base at J, with 15 bases in the middle. Germline loops: CDR1 MNHEY, CDR2 SMNVEV (reference sequence). This CDR3 is CASSPLLGSSYEQYF. For the CDR3, the DNA is TGTGCCAGCAGTCCCCTCCTGGGGTCGTCCTACGAGCAGTACTTC.

This clonotype was seen repeatedly, ten times or more. The chain links TRBV10-3 to TRBJ2-2; 9 bases agree with TRBD2. There are 21 residues in the CDR3. J gave up 4 bases and V 0 bases, and 18 bases lay outside the gene matches. Looked up from germline, CDR1 is ENHRY and CDR2 is SYGVKD. The CDR3 sequence is CAISESWGGLAFDGFTGELFF. The CDR3 nucleotides read TGTGCCATCAGTGAGTCTTGGGGGGGACTAGCTTTTGATGGATTCACCGGGGAGCTGTTTTTT.

Many counts were recorded for this clonotype. The rearrangement links TRBV5-1 to TRBJ2-5; a weak D match, TRBD2 (5 bases). The CDR3 consists of 15 residues. The germline CDR1 and CDR2 sequences are SGHRS and YFSETQ. Trimming shortened V by 4 bases and J by 2 bases, and 15 bases separated the two germline ends. The CDR3: CASSADLGPQETQYF. DNA for the CDR3: TGCGCCAGCAGCGCGGACTTAGGCCCACAAGAGACCCAGTACTTC.

This clonotype appeared many times. The chain couples TRBV15 to TRBJ1-4; 8 bases match TRBD1. Germline V CDR1 and CDR2: LNHNV, YYDKDF (reference sequence). CDR3 length equals 16 residues. V shed 1 base and J 2 bases; nucleotides not matched to a gene: 3. This CDR3 is CATSRGRQGTNEKLFF. CDR3 DNA sequence: TGTGCCACCAGCAGAGGTAGACAGGGGACTAATGAAAAACTGTTTTTT.

This clonotype was counted at least ten times. This chain links TRBV7-9 with TRBJ2-3, with 7 nucleotides matching TRBD2. Germline V CDR1 and CDR2: SEHNR, FQNEAQ (reference sequence). The CDR3 has 11 amino acids. CDR3 sequence: CASGYADTQYF. The CDR3 DNA follows: TGTGCTAGCGGGTATGCAGATACGCAGTATTTT.

This clonotype showed up many times. The chain joins TRBV12-3 or TRBV12-4 to TRBJ2-2, with D tentatively TRBD1 or TRBD2 (6 bases each). There are 16 residues in the CDR3. Trimming stripped 2 bases from V and 4 bases from J, with 14 bases between. The CDR3 sequence is CASSLTGGDGTGELFF. In DNA form, the CDR3 reads TGTGCCAGCAGTTTAACCGGGGGCGATGGCACCGGGGAGCTGTTTTTT.

There are many counts of this clonotype. The rearrangement links TRBV10-3 to TRBJ1-5, with 9 positions matching TRBD1. Germline V gene data show CDR1 as ENHRY and CDR2 as SYGVKD. The CDR3 sequence is 13 residues long. V was pared by 6 bases and J by 4 bases, with 1 base of the junction left unmatched. The CDR3: CAIRGQGNQPQHF. The CDR3 nucleotides read TGTGCCATCAGAGGACAGGGGAATCAGCCCCAGCATTTT.

For this clonotype: The junction departs from germline at one end; a sequencing error may be responsible. This chain links TRBV5-1 with TRBJ2-7; D tentatively reads TRBD1 or TRBD2 (5 bases each). The CDR3 is 17 residues long. CDR1 SGHRS and CDR2 YFSETQ come from the germline V gene. The CDR3, as DNA: TGCGTCAGCAGCTTCCCAAAACGGGACGGTTTGACCTACGAGCAGTACTTC. Protein product: CVSSFPKRDGLTYEQYF.